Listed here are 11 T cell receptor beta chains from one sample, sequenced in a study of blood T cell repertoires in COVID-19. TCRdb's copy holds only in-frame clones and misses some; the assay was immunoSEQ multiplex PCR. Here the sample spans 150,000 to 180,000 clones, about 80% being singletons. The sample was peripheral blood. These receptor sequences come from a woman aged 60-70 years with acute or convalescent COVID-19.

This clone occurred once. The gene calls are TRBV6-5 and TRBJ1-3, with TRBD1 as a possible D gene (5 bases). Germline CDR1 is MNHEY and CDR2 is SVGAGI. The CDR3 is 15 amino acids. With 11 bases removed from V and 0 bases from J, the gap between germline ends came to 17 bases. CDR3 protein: CAGTSGLSSGNTIYF. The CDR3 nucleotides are TGTGCCGGCACTTCAGGGCTTAGCTCTGGAAACACCATATATTTT.

The CDR3 protein is CASSSVRGSLGSGNTIYF. CDR3 in DNA: TGTGCCAGCAGTTCTGTCAGGGGCTCGTTAGGTTCCGGAAACACCATATATTTT. V and J are TRBV11-2 and TRBJ1-3; D may be TRBD1 (6 bases). V lost 6 bases and J lost 4, with 25 bases in between. Germline V gene lookup returns CDR1 SGHAT and CDR2 FQNNGV. The CDR3 totals 18 residues.

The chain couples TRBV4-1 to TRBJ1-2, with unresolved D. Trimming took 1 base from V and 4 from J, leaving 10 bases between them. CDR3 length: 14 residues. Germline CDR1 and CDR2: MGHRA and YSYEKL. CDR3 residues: CASSQGASSYGYTF. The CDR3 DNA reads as TGCGCCAGCAGCCAAGGGGCCTCATCCTATGGCTACACCTTC.

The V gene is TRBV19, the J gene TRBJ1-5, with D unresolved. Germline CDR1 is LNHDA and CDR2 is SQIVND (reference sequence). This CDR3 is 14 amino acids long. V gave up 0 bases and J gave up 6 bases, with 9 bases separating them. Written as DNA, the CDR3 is TGTGCCAGTAGTATAGAGAGTACGGGTCAGCCCCAGCATTTT. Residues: CASSIESTGQPQHF.

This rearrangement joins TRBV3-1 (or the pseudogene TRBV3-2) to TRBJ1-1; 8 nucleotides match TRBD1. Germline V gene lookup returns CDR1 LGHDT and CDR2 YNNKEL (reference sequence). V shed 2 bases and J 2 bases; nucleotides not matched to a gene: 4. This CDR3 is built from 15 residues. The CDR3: CASSQPGQGNTEAFF. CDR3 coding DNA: TGTGCCAGCAGCCAACCCGGACAGGGTAACACTGAAGCTTTCTTT.

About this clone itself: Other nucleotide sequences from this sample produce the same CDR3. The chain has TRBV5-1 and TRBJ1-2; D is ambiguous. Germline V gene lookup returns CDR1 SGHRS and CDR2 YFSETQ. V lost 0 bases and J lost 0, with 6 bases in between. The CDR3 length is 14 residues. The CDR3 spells CASSLGGANYGYTF. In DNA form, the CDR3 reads TGCGCCAGCAGCTTGGGGGGAGCTAACTATGGCTACACCTTC.

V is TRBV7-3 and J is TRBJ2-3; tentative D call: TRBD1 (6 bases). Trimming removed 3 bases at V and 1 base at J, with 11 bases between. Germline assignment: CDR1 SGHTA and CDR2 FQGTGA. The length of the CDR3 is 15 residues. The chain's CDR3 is CASSFSAGGTDTQYF. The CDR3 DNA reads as TGTGCCAGCAGCTTTTCGGCAGGGGGCACAGATACGCAGTATTTT. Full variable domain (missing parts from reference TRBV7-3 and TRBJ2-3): GAGVSQTPSNKVTEKGKYVELRCDPISGHTALYWYRQSLGQGPEFLIYFQGTGAADDSGLPNDRFFAVRPEGSVSTLKIQRTERGDSAVYLCASSFSAGGTDTQYFGPGTRLTVL.

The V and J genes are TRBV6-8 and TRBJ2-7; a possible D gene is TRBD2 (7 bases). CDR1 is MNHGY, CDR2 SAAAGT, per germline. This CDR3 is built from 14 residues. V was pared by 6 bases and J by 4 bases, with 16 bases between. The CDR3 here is CASRIRGAEYEQYV. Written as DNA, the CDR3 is TGTGCCAGCAGGATACGGGGGGCCGAGTACGAGCAGTACGTC.

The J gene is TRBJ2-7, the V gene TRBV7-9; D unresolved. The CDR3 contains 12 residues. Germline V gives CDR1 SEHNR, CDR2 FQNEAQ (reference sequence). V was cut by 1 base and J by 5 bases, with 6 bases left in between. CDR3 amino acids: CASSLVADEQYF. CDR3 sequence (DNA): TGTGCCAGCAGCTTAGTCGCGGACGAGCAGTACTTC.

For the CDR3, the DNA is TGTGCCAACAGGGGACAGCCTAATTCACCCCTCCACTTT. Encoded protein: CANRGQPNSPLHF. The rearrangement joins TRBV28 to TRBJ1-6; TRBD1 matches 7 bases. Trimming removed 10 bases from V and 6 bases from J; junction bases left unmatched: 6. The CDR3 contains 13 residues. The germline CDR1 and CDR2 sequences are MDHEN and SYDVKM.

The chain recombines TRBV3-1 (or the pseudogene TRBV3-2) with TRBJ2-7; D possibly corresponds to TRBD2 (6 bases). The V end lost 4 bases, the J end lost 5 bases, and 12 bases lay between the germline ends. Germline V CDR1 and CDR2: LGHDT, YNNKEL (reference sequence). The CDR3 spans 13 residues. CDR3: CASSRPGGHEQYF. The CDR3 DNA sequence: TGTGCCAGCAGCCGCCCCGGAGGGCACGAGCAGTACTTC.